This T cell receptor (beta chain) was profiled in a study of radiotherapy plus CTLA-4 blockade in lung cancer. Overall study results and limits: Radiotherapy plus ipilimumab was followed by expansion in blood of tumor-derived TCR clones.

This clone was counted only a few times. Its antigen is still unknown. Produced via immunoSEQ multiplex PCR; TCRdb's table is partial and in-frame only. The sample lists 42,000 or so clones, 75% to 80% occurring once. This specimen was peripheral blood, taken from a patient treated with radiotherapy plus ipilimumab. This TCR came from a human donor with non-small cell lung cancer that progressed on radiotherapy plus ipilimumab.

The DNA for the CDR3 is TGTGCCAGCAGTGAAGAGAGGGCAGTCGGCGAGCAGTACTTC. This codes for CASSEERAVGEQYF. The rearrangement uses TRBV6-1 and TRBJ2-7; a weak D match, TRBD2 (5 bases). Germline CDR1 MNHNS, CDR2 SASEGT. Trimming stripped 1 base from V and 6 bases from J, with 13 bases between. The CDR3 consists of 14 residues.